This TCR beta chain comes out of a study of cytomegalovirus exposure and HLA in healthy donors. Study-wide results and limits: What was likely a sequencing artifact was a cluster of highly shared sequence variants.

The CDR3 is made up of 15 amino acids. Germline loops: CDR1 LNHDA, CDR2 SQIVND (reference sequence). Trimming stripped 0 bases from V and 3 bases from J, with 9 bases between. 60 Vbeta and 13 Jbeta primers were used in PCR. Only in-frame clones appear in the TCRdb table, and some are missing; sequencing was by immunoSEQ multiplex PCR. The top ten clones hold about 3.9% of a sample with under 100,000 clones, 81% of them seen once. Notes on this clone: Its antigen is as yet unknown.

Sequenced input: PBMCs. The chain combines TRBV19 with TRBJ2-1, with a possible D match to TRBD1 (5 bases). This sequence was found in a woman in her 70s in good health and CMV-seropositive. CDR3 bases: TGTGCCAGTAGTATAGAAGATAGGGGCTACAATGAGCAGTTCTTC. It specifies CASSIEDRGYNEQFF.